The entry below describes one TCR beta chain. The assay was immunoSEQ multiplex PCR, and TCRdb's table has in-frame clones only and misses some. Of tens of thousands of clones in the sample, around 80% were seen once. These data come from a study of radiotherapy plus CTLA-4 blockade in lung cancer. This CDR3 is built from 15 residues. Germline V gives CDR1 MNHEY, CDR2 SVGAGI. The V and J ends lost 5 bases and 6 bases, in that order; junction bases with no gene match: 12. Specimen: peripheral blood, collected from a patient treated with radiotherapy plus ipilimumab. The V and J genes are TRBV6-5 and TRBJ1-1; 7 bases match TRBD1. This receptor was taken from a human donor with non-small cell lung cancer who had a complete response to radiotherapy plus ipilimumab. The CDR3 loop reads CASSRRQGGSPEAFF. CDR3 nucleotide sequence: TGTGCCAGCAGTCGACGACAGGGCGGATCCCCTGAAGCTTTCTTT.